Detailed here is one T cell receptor (beta chain). Its antigen remains unknown. PCR was performed using 60 Vbeta and 13 Jbeta primers. The authors' processing: Per a later analysis, the number of unique TCR beta chains was some 82 million, of which about 10 million were shared. Profiled with immunoSEQ multiplex PCR; TCRdb holds only in-frame clones, not every one. The V and J calls and clone size are taken from that table; D and trimming were inferred from the DNA. The sample has about 130,000 clones; the top ten hold 1.5% to 2%. Trimming took 2 bases from V and 6 from J, leaving 20 bases between them. Germline CDR1 MDHEN, CDR2 SYDVKM. There are 16 residues in the CDR3. The sample originates from a study of cytomegalovirus exposure and HLA in healthy donors. The study, taken as a whole, reports: Earlier findings revealed that most TCR beta V segments proved productive either about 90% or about 30% of the time. It was assumed in the presence/absence analyses that sequencing depth was roughly uniform across donors.

The receptor was isolated from a man younger than 35 in good health and CMV-seronegative. This rearrangement joins TRBV28 to TRBJ2-7; D perhaps matches TRBD2 (7 bases). Material: PBMCs. CDR3 nucleotides: TGTGCCAGCAGTTTAACGGGCCCGCGGGGGCCAGGCGAGCAGTACTTC. Encoded protein: CASSLTGPRGPGEQYF.